This T cell receptor (beta chain) derives from a study of cytomegalovirus exposure and HLA in healthy donors. The study, taken as a whole, reports: Cytomegalovirus status, reportedly, was diagnosed with high specificity and sensitivity by the classifier. Most TCR sequences were rare, but some public TCRs occurred in many donors.

V dropped 3 bases and J dropped 0; count of bases not matched to a gene: 4. This CDR3 region has 16 residues. From germline, CDR1 is SGHDT and CDR2 YYEEEE. Profiling relied on immunoSEQ multiplex PCR, and the TCRdb table lists in-frame clones only, not all of them. The table records about 240,000 clones, roughly 86% of them present only once. Note on this clone: What it binds is unknown.

V is TRBV5-6 and J is TRBJ2-1; 9 nucleotides line up with TRBD2. This clonotype originated in a woman aged 30 to 39 in good health and CMV-seropositive. Sample: PBMCs. The CDR3 nucleotides read TGTGCCAGCAGCTCGTATAGCGGGAGCTCCTACAATGAGCAGTTCTTC. This sequence encodes CASSSYSGSSYNEQFF.